The subject of this entry is one T cell receptor beta chain. Its specificity is unknown. This record belongs to a study of shared clonotypes between healthy human individuals. Using immunoSEQ multiplex PCR, the repertoire was profiled, and TCRdb retains in-frame clones only, with some absent. Seen here are 1,400,000 or so clones, around 98.5% observed once, and the top ten hold about 0.34%. Overall study results and limits: Naive subsets usually exceeded memory subsets in estimated richness. Investigators expected sequencing depth to affect clonotype sharing among donors.

The sample comprised naive CD4+ T cells sorted from blood. Subset defined: CD45RA+ positively selected. The receptor's source is a young man in good health.

CDR3 sequence reads: CASSSIAGKGKETQYF. In DNA, the CDR3 is TGTGCCAGCAGCTCGATAGCGGGAAAGGGGAAAGAGACCCAGTACTTC. This rearrangement joins TRBV7-9 to TRBJ2-5; TRBD2 agrees at 8 bases. V was clipped by 4 bases and J by 3 bases; unmatched bases: 10. This CDR3 spans 16 amino acids. CDR1 and CDR2 from the germline V gene are SEHNR and FQNEAQ (reference sequence).